The clone carrying this TCR beta chain was detected once. The data belong to a study of control samples from healthy donors and cancer patients. Germline V lookup: CDR1 SGDLS, CDR2 YYNGEE. The V segment lost 3 bases and the J segment 5 bases; nucleotides outside the gene matches: 4. The CDR3 covers 15 residues. Assay: immunoSEQ multiplex PCR; the TCRdb copy retains only in-frame clones and omits some. The table includes 80,000 to 100,000 clones, about 91% detected once. Sequenced sample: blood. This rearrangement joins TRBV9 to TRBJ1-5; 11 bases match TRBD1. The sequence derives from a man aged 25 to 40 in good health. The chain's CDR3 is CASSAGQGAYQPQHF. CDR3 DNA: TGTGCCAGCAGCGCCGGACAGGGGGCGTATCAGCCCCAGCATTTT.